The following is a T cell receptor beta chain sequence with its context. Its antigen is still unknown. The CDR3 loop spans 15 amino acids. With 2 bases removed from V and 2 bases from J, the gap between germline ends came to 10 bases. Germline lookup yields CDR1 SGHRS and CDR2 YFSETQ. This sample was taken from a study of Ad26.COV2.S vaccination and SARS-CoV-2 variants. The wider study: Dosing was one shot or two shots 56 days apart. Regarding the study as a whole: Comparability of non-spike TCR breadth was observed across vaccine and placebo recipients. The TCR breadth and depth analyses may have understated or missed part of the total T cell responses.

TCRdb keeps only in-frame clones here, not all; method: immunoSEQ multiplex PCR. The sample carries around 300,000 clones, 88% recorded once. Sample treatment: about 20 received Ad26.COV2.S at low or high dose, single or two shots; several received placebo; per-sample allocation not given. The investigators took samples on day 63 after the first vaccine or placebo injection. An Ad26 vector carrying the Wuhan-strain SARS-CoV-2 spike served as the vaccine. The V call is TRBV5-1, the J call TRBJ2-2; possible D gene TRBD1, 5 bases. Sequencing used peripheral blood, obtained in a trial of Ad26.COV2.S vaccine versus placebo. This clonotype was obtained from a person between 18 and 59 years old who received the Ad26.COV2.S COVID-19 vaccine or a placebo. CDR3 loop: CASSFTQGNTGELFF. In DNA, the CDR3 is TGCGCCAGCAGCTTTACCCAGGGAAACACCGGGGAGCTGTTTTTT.